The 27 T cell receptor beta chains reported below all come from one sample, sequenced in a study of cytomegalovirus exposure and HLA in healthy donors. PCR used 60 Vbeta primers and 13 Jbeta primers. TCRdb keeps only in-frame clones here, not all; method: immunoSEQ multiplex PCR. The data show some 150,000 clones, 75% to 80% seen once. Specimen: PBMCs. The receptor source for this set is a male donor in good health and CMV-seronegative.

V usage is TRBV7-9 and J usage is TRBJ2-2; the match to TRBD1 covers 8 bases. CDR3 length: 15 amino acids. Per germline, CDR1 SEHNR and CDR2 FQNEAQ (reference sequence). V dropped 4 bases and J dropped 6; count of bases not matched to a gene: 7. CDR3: CASSSNRGIAGELFF. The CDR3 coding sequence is TGTGCCAGCAGCTCCAACAGGGGGATTGCCGGGGAGCTGTTTTTT.

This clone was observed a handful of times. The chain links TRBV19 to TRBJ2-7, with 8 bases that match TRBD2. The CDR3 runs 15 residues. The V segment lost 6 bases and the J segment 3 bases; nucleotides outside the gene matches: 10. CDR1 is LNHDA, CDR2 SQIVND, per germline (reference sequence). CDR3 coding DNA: TGTGCCAGTAGGGGACGAGCGGGGGCCCTCTACGAGCAGTACTTC. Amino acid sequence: CASRGRAGALYEQYF. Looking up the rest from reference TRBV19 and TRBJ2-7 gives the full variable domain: DGGITQSPKYLFRKEGQNVTLSCEQNLNHDAMYWYRQDPGQGLRLIYYSQIVNDFQKGDIAEGYSVSREKKESFPLTVTSAQKNPTAFYLCASRGRAGALYEQYFGPGTRLTVT.

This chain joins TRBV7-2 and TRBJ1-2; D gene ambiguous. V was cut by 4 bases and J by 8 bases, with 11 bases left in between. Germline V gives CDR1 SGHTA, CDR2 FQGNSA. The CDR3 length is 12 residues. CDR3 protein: CASSSEVGGYTF. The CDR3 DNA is TGTGCCAGCAGCTCGGAGGTGGGCGGCTACACCTTC. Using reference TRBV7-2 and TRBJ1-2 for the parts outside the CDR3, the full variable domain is GAGVSQSPSNKVTEKGKDVELRCDPISGHTALYWYRQSLGQGLEFLIYFQGNSAPDKSGLPSDRFSAERTGGSVSTLTIQRTQQEDSAVYLCASSSEVGGYTFGSGTRLTVV.

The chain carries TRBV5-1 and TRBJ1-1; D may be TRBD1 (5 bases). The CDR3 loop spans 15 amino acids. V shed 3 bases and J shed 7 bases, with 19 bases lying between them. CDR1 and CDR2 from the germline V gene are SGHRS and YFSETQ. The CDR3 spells CASSSGDHRVSEAFF. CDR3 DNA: TGCGCCAGCAGCTCGGGGGACCACCGGGTGAGTGAAGCTTTCTTT.

CDR3 sequence reads: CASSRQGDTLYEQYF. The CDR3 bases are TGTGCCAGCAGCCGTCAGGGGGACACCCTCTACGAGCAGTACTTC. The chain carries TRBV5-4 and TRBJ2-7; 7 bases align to TRBD1. Germline lookup yields CDR1 SGHNT and CDR2 YYREEE (reference sequence). The CDR3 has 15 residues. The junction had 10 bases not matched to a gene; V was cut back by 4 bases and J by 3 bases.

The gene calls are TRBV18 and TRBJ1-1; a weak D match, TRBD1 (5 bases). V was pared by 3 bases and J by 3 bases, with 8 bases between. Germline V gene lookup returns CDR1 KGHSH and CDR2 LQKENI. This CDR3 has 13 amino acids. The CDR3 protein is CASSPTRDTEAFF. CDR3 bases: TGTGCCAGCTCACCTACCAGGGACACTGAAGCTTTCTTT.

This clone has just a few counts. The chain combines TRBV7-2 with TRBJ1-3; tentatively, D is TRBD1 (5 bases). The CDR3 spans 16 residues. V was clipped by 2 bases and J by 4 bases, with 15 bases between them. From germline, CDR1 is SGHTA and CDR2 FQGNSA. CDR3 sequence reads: CASSLTPGGNGNTIYF. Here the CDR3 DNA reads TGTGCCAGCAGCTTAACTCCCGGGGGGAACGGAAACACCATATATTTT.

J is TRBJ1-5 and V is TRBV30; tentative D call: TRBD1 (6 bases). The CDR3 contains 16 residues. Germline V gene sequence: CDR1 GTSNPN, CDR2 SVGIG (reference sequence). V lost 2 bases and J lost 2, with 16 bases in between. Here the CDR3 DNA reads TGTGCCTGGAGTCCCCGAGGGGGGGTTCGCAATCAGCCCCAGCATTTT. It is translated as CAWSPRGGVRNQPQHF.

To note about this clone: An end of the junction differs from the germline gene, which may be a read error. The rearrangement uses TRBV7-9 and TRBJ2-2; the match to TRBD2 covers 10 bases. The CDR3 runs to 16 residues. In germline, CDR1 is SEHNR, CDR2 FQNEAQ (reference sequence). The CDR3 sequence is CSSSPRAGGRTGELFF. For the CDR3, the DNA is TGTTCCAGCAGCCCGAGAGCGGGAGGGCGGACCGGGGAGCTGTTTTTT.

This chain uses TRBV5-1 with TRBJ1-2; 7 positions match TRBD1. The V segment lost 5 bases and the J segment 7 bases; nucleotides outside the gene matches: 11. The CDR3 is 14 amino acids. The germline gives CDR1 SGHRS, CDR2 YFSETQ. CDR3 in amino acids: CASSPEQGVGGYTF. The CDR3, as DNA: TGCGCCAGCAGTCCCGAGCAGGGGGTAGGTGGCTACACCTTC.

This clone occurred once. The CDR3 is CASSVGLWDRVANEQFF. CDR3 DNA sequence: TGTGCCAGCAGCGTAGGTCTCTGGGACAGGGTGGCGAATGAGCAGTTCTTC. V usage is TRBV9 and J usage is TRBJ2-1; 9 nucleotides match TRBD1. CDR3 length equals 17 residues. Germline V gives CDR1 SGDLS, CDR2 YYNGEE. V lost 0 bases, J lost 7 bases, and 11 bases stayed unmatched.

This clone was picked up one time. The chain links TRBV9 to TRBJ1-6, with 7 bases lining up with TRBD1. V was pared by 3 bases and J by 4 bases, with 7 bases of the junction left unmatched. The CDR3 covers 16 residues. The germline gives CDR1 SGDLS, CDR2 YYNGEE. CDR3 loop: CASSARQGGYNSPLHF. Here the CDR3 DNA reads TGTGCCAGCAGCGCCCGACAGGGAGGATATAATTCACCCCTCCACTTT.

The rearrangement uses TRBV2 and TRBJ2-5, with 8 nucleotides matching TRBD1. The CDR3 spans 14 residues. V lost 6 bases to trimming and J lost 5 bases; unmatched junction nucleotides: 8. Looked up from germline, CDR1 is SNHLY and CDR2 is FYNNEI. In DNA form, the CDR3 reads TGTGCCAGCAGCAAGGACAGGGTCTTGGAGACCCAGTACTTC. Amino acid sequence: CASSKDRVLETQYF. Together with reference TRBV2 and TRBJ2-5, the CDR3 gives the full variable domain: EPEVTQTPSHQVTQMGQEVILRCVPISNHLYFYWYRQILGQKVEFLVSFYNNEISEKSEIFDDQFSVERPDGSNFTLKIRSTKLEDSAMYFCASSKDRVLETQYFGPGTRLLVL.

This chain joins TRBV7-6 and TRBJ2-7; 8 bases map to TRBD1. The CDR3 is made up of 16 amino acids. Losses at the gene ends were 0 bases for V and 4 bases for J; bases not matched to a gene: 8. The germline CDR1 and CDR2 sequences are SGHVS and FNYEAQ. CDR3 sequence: CASSLAPGGAAYEQYF. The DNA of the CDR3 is TGTGCCAGCAGCTTAGCCCCAGGGGGCGCCGCGTACGAGCAGTACTTC.

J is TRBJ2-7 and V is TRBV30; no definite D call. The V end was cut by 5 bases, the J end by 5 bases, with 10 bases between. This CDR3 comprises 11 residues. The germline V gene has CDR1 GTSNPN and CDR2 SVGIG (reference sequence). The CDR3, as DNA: TGTGCCTGGGAACTTTTAGACGAGCAGTACTTC. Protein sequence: CAWELLDEQYF. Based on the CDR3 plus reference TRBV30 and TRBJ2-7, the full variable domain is SQTIHQWPATLVQPVGSPLSLECTVEGTSNPNLYWYRQAAGRGLQLLFYSVGIGQISSEVPQNLSASRPQDRQFILSSKKLLLSDSGFYLCAWELLDEQYFGPGTRLTVT.

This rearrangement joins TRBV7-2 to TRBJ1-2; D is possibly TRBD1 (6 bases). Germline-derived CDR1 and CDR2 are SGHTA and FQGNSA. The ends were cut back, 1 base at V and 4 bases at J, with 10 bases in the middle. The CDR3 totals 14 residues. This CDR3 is CASSLGGGSYGYTF. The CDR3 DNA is TGTGCCAGCAGCTTAGGCGGGGGCTCCTATGGCTACACCTTC.

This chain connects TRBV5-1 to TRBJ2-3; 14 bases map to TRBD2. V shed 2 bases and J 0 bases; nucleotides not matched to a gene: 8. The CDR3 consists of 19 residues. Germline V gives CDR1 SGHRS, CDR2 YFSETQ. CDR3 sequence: CASSFGTSGGLVSTDTQYF. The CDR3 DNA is TGCGCCAGCAGCTTCGGGACTAGCGGGGGCCTAGTTAGCACAGATACGCAGTATTTT.

CDR3 sequence (DNA): TGTGCCAGCAGCTTAGGGGGCAGACAGGGGGCTAGGAATGAGCAGTTCTTC. The encoded protein is CASSLGGRQGARNEQFF. This chain links TRBV7-9 with TRBJ2-1, with 10 bases that match TRBD1. This CDR3 is built from 17 residues. CDR1 and CDR2 (germline): SEHNR, FQNEAQ (reference sequence). V dropped 1 base and J dropped 7; count of bases not matched to a gene: 10.

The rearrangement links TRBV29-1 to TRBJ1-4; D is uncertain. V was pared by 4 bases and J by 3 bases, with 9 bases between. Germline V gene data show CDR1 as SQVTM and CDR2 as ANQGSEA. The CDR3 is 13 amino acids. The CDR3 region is CSVGRSPNEKLFF. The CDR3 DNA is TGCAGCGTTGGACGGAGTCCTAATGAAAAACTGTTTTTT.

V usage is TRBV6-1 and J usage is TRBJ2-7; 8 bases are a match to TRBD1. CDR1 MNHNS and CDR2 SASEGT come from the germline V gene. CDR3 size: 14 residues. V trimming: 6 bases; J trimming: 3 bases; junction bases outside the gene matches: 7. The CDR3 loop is CASRFRGRDYEQYF. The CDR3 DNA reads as TGTGCCAGCAGGTTCAGGGGGCGCGACTACGAGCAGTACTTC.

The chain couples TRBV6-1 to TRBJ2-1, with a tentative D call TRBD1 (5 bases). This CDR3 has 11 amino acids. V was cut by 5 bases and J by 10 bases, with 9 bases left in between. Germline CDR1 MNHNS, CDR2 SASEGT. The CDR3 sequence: CASSPTGEQFF. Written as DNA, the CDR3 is TGTGCCAGCAGTCCAACAGGAGAGCAGTTCTTC.

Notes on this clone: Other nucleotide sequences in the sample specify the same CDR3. CDR3 region: CASSQEGGSSYEQYF. The CDR3 nucleotides are TGCGCCAGCAGCCAAGAAGGGGGATCATCCTACGAGCAGTACTTC. The gene calls are TRBV4-3 and TRBJ2-7, with D tentatively TRBD1 (6 bases). Trimming cost V 0 bases and J 1 base, with 10 bases left between them. The CDR3 is made up of 15 amino acids. Germline CDR1 is LGHNA and CDR2 is YSLEER.

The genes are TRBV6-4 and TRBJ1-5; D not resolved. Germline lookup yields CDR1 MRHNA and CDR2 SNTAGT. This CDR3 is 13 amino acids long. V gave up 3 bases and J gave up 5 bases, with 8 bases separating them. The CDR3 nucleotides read TGTGCCAGCAGTGAAGAGGGTGATCAGCCCCAGCATTTT. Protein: CASSEEGDQPQHF.

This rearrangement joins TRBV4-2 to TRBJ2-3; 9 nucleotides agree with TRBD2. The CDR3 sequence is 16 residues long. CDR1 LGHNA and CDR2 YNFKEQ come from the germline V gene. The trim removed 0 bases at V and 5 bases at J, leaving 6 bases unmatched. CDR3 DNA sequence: TGTGCCAGCAGCCAAGACCCTAGCGGGATCGTAGATACGCAGTATTTT. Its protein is CASSQDPSGIVDTQYF.

CDR3 DNA sequence: TGTGCCAGCAGCCGAGGACAGTCAGCCGGAAACACCATATATTTT. Its protein product is CASSRGQSAGNTIYF. The chain combines TRBV5-4 with TRBJ1-3; D is perhaps TRBD1 (6 bases). This CDR3 spans 15 amino acids. Germline V gene lookup returns CDR1 SGHNT and CDR2 YYREEE (reference sequence). Trimming pared 4 bases from V and 4 bases from J, leaving 15 bases between.

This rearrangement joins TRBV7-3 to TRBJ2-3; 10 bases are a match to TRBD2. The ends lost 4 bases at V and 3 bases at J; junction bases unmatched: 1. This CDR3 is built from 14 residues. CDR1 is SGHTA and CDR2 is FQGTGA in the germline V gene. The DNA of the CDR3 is TGTGCCAGCAGCTCGGGACTAGCGACAGATACGCAGTATTTT. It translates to CASSSGLATDTQYF.

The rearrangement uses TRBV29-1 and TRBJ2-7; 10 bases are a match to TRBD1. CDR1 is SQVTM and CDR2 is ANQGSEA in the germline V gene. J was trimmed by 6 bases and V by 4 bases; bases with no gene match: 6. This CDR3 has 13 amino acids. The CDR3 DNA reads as TGCAGCGTTGCCGGGACAGGGGAAGGCGAGCAGTACTTC. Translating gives CSVAGTGEGEQYF.